What follows are 15 T cell receptor beta chains derived from one specimen sequenced in a study of blood T cell repertoires in COVID-19. Here immunoSEQ multiplex PCR was the method, and the copy in TCRdb shows in-frame clones only, minus some. The data hold 250,000 or so clones, with 85% to 95% observed a single time. The source material was peripheral blood. All receptors derive from a man in his thirties or forties with COVID-19, enrolled during active disease.

The chain has TRBV3-1 (or the pseudogene TRBV3-2) and TRBJ2-5; D possibly corresponds to TRBD2 (5 bases). Trimming left V 2 bases short and J 0 bases short, with 19 bases between. Germline CDR1 reads LGHDT; CDR2 reads YNNKEL (reference sequence). CDR3 length: 18 amino acids. CDR3: CASSQPPPRGVNQETQYF. Written as DNA, the CDR3 is TGTGCCAGCAGCCAACCTCCTCCTCGGGGAGTGAACCAAGAGACCCAGTACTTC.

This sequence joins TRBV29-1 and TRBJ1-1; 10 bases line up with TRBD1. The CDR3 consists of 13 residues. CDR1 and CDR2 from the germline V gene are SQVTM and ANQGSEA. After removal of 5 bases from V and 5 bases from J, the junction contained 5 bases not matched to a gene. CDR3 in DNA: TGCAGCGTTTCGGGGACAGGGGTTACTGAAGCTTTCTTT. This gives the protein CSVSGTGVTEAFF.

The rearrangement uses TRBV5-1 and TRBJ1-6; 7 bases line up with TRBD1. The CDR3 length is 15 residues. CDR1 SGHRS and CDR2 YFSETQ come from the germline V gene. Losses at the gene ends were 4 bases for V and 12 bases for J; bases not matched to a gene: 13. In DNA, the CDR3 is TGCGCCAGCAGCGCGCTGACAGGGAGAATTTTACCCCTCCACTTT. It translates to CASSALTGRILPLHF.

The chain links TRBV5-4 to TRBJ1-2, with a weak D call TRBD1 (5 bases). V was clipped by 0 bases and J by 0 bases, with 15 bases between them. The V gene's germline CDR1 is SGHNT and CDR2 YYREEE (reference sequence). The CDR3 extends over 17 amino acids. Here the CDR3 reads CASSLAQGALTNYGYTF. CDR3 coding DNA: TGTGCCAGCAGCTTGGCCCAGGGTGCTCTGACTAACTATGGCTACACCTTC.

The chain combines TRBV6-6 with TRBJ2-7; D is perhaps TRBD2 (5 bases). The CDR3 consists of 14 residues. The germline V and J ends were trimmed by 2 bases and 6 bases, with 14 bases remaining between them. Germline CDR1 MNHNY, CDR2 SVGAGI (reference sequence). This chain's CDR3 is CASSYTLALSEQYF. The CDR3 bases are TGTGCCAGCAGTTACACCCTAGCACTGAGCGAGCAGTACTTC.

The V and J genes are TRBV6-5 and TRBJ2-3, with 8 nucleotides matching TRBD2. Trimming at V came to 6 bases and at J to 0 bases, leaving 5 bases not matched to a gene. Germline CDR1 MNHEY, CDR2 SVGAGI. This CDR3 is 15 amino acids long. CDR3 loop: CASSQPGGSTDTQYF. CDR3 bases: TGTGCCAGCAGCCAACCGGGGGGGAGCACAGATACGCAGTATTTT.

J is TRBJ2-2 and V is TRBV3-1 (or the pseudogene TRBV3-2); 7 bases line up with TRBD2. The CDR3 loop spans 13 amino acids. Germline V CDR1 and CDR2: LGHDT, YNNKEL (reference sequence). V trimming: 8 bases; J trimming: 4 bases; junction bases outside the gene matches: 4. CDR3 DNA sequence: TGTGCCAGCTTTAGGGAGGGCACCGGGGAGCTGTTTTTT. The encoded protein is CASFREGTGELFF.

This clone was counted many times. This sequence joins TRBV3-1 (or the pseudogene TRBV3-2) and TRBJ1-2; D is ambiguous. The CDR3 sequence is 12 residues long. Germline loops: CDR1 LGHDT, CDR2 YNNKEL (reference sequence). Trimming removed 5 bases at V and 4 bases at J, with 8 bases between. The CDR3 DNA is TGTGCCAGCAGCACCCAGTCCTATGGCTACACCTTC. It yields the protein CASSTQSYGYTF.

The gene calls are TRBV4-2 and TRBJ2-7, with TRBD2 identical over 10 bases. Germline CDR1 is LGHNA and CDR2 is YNFKEQ. The V and J ends lost 0 bases and 5 bases, in that order; junction bases with no gene match: 4. The CDR3 runs 15 residues. The CDR3 spells CASSQELGLADEQYF. CDR3 in DNA: TGTGCCAGCAGCCAAGAGTTAGGACTAGCGGACGAGCAGTACTTC.

DNA of the CDR3: TGTGCCAGTAGTAAGTGGACAGGAAGTACCTACAATGAGCAGTTCTTC. Its protein product is CASSKWTGSTYNEQFF. This sequence joins TRBV19 and TRBJ2-1; 7 nucleotides align to TRBD1. CDR1 and CDR2 from the germline V gene are LNHDA and SQIVND (reference sequence). The CDR3 extends over 16 amino acids. V shed 4 bases and J 2 bases; nucleotides not matched to a gene: 8.

CDR3 nucleotide sequence: TGTGCCAGCTCACCGTCCATGACCGGGGAGCTGTTTTTT. Its translation is CASSPSMTGELFF. The chain is built from TRBV18 and TRBJ2-2, with unresolved D. The germline V gene encodes CDR1 KGHSH and CDR2 LQKENI. CDR3 length: 13 amino acids. The V gene lost 3 bases and the J gene lost 5 bases, with 7 bases spanning the gap. Full variable domain (remainder filled in from reference TRBV18 and TRBJ2-2): NAGVMQNPRHLVRRRGQEARLRCSPMKGHSHVYWYRQLPEEGLKFMVYLQKENIIDESGMPKERFSAEFPKEGPSILRIQQVVRGDSAAYFCASSPSMTGELFFGEGSRLTVL.

The chain combines TRBV6-1 with TRBJ1-2; 7 bases are a match to TRBD1. V was clipped by 2 bases and J by 2 bases; unmatched bases: 8. This CDR3 spans 16 amino acids. The germline V gene encodes CDR1 MNHNS and CDR2 SASEGT. The CDR3 here is CASSELRTGANYGYTF. The CDR3 DNA reads as TGTGCCAGCAGTGAACTCCGGACAGGAGCAAACTATGGCTACACCTTC.

CDR3 sequence (DNA): TGCAGCGTTGGAGGGGGTCGAAGCTATGGCTACACCTTC. Translated, it gives CSVGGGRSYGYTF. The V call is TRBV29-1, the J call TRBJ1-2, with D maybe TRBD1 (6 bases). The CDR3 runs 13 residues. Germline CDR1 is SQVTM and CDR2 is ANQGSEA. V was trimmed by 4 bases and J by 4 bases, leaving 13 bases between them.

The chain carries TRBV6-5 and TRBJ1-2; D is ambiguous. This CDR3 is built from 13 residues. Between the trimmed V and J ends, which lost 7 bases and 4 bases, there was a span of 13 bases. CDR1 and CDR2 (germline): MNHEY, SVGAGI. The CDR3 loop is CASTRGDFYGYTF. The CDR3 region has the DNA TGTGCCAGCACCCGGGGTGATTTCTATGGCTACACCTTC.

This chain links TRBV15 with TRBJ2-5; 10 positions match TRBD2. With V trimmed by 8 bases and J by 3 bases, 12 bases remained unmatched. The germline gives CDR1 LNHNV, CDR2 YYDKDF (reference sequence). This CDR3 has 16 amino acids. As DNA, the CDR3 is TGTGCCACCGCCTGGGGGACTAGCGCGACCAAAGAGACCCAGTACTTC. Protein: CATAWGTSATKETQYF.